Below, 25 T cell receptor beta chains from the same sample are listed, as sequenced in a study of T cell repertoires in cytomegalovirus infection. TCRdb redid the calling of the reads with MiXCR, one entry per CDR3 protein. The data hold approximately 250,000 distinct CDR3 sequences, with around 12% observed a single time. The sequencing sample was made of PBMCs. The receptors here all came from a human donor in good health (CMV status not recorded). Some clones in this sample may be carry-over from other donors' samples.

The chain combines TRBV28 with TRBJ2-2; TRBD2 is a possible D gene (5 bases). V was trimmed by 3 bases and J by 5 bases, leaving 13 bases between them. The CDR3 has 15 residues. Germline V gene sequence: CDR1 MDHEN, CDR2 SYDVKM. CDR3 amino acids: CASSLRDPSTGELFF. The CDR3 DNA sequence: TGTGCCAGCAGTTTGAGGGATCCTAGTACCGGGGAGCTGTTTTTT.

This clonotype occurred many times. The chain links TRBV4-3 to TRBJ2-2; tentatively, D is TRBD1 or TRBD2 (5 bases each). Trimming took 0 bases from V and 4 from J, leaving 9 bases between them. The germline V gene encodes CDR1 LGHNA and CDR2 YSLEER. The CDR3 runs to 15 residues. CDR3 bases: TGCGCCAGCAGCCAAGACGGGGCGGGCACCGGGGAGCTGTTTTTT. Its protein product is CASSQDGAGTGELFF.

CDR3 bases: TGCAGTGCTAGATCCGGGATTTCTGGAAACACCATATATTTT. This sequence encodes CSARSGISGNTIYF. This chain connects TRBV20-1 to TRBJ1-3, with D hard to call. The CDR3 spans 14 residues. Trimming stripped 2 bases from V and 1 base from J, with 9 bases between. The germline V gene has CDR1 DFQATT and CDR2 SNEGSKA (reference sequence).

This clonotype was recorded at least ten times. The J gene is TRBJ2-1, the V gene TRBV7-2; possible D gene TRBD2, 5 bases. Trimming took 5 bases from V and 8 from J, leaving 22 bases between them. The CDR3 has 16 residues. From germline, CDR1 is SGHTA and CDR2 FQGNSA. In DNA form, the CDR3 reads TGTGCCAGCAGCCCCGCTGGGAGCGCGGCAATCGATGAGCAGTTCTTC. Its protein product is CASSPAGSAAIDEQFF. Full variable domain (outside the CDR3, taken from reference TRBV7-2 and TRBJ2-1): GAGVSQSPSNKVTEKGKDVELRCDPISGHTALYWYRQSLGQGLEFLIYFQGNSAPDKSGLPSDRFSAERTGGSVSTLTIQRTQQEDSAVYLCASSPAGSAAIDEQFFGPGTRLTVL.

This clonotype appeared many times. The chain links TRBV12-3 or TRBV12-4 to TRBJ2-1; the match to TRBD2 covers 10 bases. The CDR3 extends over 15 amino acids. V was pared by 5 bases and J by 7 bases, with 8 bases of the junction left unmatched. DNA for the CDR3: TGTGCCAGCAGTCGAGCGGGGGGGCCAGTTAATGAGCAGTTCTTC. Translating it yields CASSRAGGPVNEQFF.

There are many counts of this clonotype. The V and J genes are TRBV5-5 and TRBJ2-5; possible D gene TRBD2, 7 bases. The germline CDR1 and CDR2 sequences are SGHKS and YYEKEE (reference sequence). Deletions cut 1 base from V and 4 bases from J, with 14 bases between. The CDR3 has 15 amino acids. The DNA of the CDR3 is TGTGCCAGCAGCTTGCCTTTTGGGGGGGCAGAGACCCAGTACTTC. Its translation is CASSLPFGGAETQYF.

At least ten counts were recorded for this clonotype. J is TRBJ1-5 and V is TRBV7-2, with D perhaps TRBD1 (6 bases). This CDR3 is 17 amino acids long. Germline V CDR1 and CDR2: SGHTA, FQGNSA. V dropped 5 bases and J dropped 0 bases, with 17 bases sitting between them. CDR3 coding DNA: TGTGCCAGCAGCCCGACCGGGACACCTTATAGCAATCAGCCCCAGCATTTT. Translated: CASSPTGTPYSNQPQHF.

This clonotype was seen repeatedly, ten times or more. The chain combines TRBV7-2 with TRBJ2-5; 10 positions agree with TRBD2. The CDR3 length is 18 residues. The germline gives CDR1 SGHTA, CDR2 FQGNSA. Trimming cost V 1 base and J 4 bases; bases outside gene matches: 12. DNA of the CDR3: TGTGCCAGCAGCTTAGTCCCCAGCGGGGGGGCGGGCGGAGAGACCCAGTACTTC. This gives the protein CASSLVPSGGAGGETQYF.

The V gene is TRBV7-2, the J gene TRBJ1-6; maybe TRBD1 (6 bases). V lost 1 base and J 7 bases, leaving 14 bases between the germline ends. This CDR3 has 16 residues. Per germline, CDR1 SGHTA and CDR2 FQGNSA. In nucleotides, the CDR3 is TGTGCCAGCAGCTTAGATACAGGGCAGGGGAATTCACCCCTCCACTTT. It specifies CASSLDTGQGNSPLHF.

The chain joins TRBV12-3 or TRBV12-4 to TRBJ1-1; D unclear. V lost 5 bases and J 4 bases, leaving 11 bases between the germline ends. The CDR3 contains 13 residues. The chain's CDR3 is CASSPWSGTEAFF. The CDR3 nucleotides read TGTGCCAGCAGTCCCTGGTCGGGCACTGAAGCTTTCTTT.

This clonotype was counted only a few times. The chain combines TRBV19 with TRBJ1-4; D possibly corresponds to TRBD1 (6 bases). The CDR3 contains 15 residues. Germline lookup yields CDR1 LNHDA and CDR2 SQIVND (reference sequence). V gave up 7 bases and J gave up 5 bases, with 17 bases separating them. CDR3 coding DNA: TGTGCCAGTATACAGGGAAAAGAAGCAAATGAAAAACTGTTTTTT. Amino acids: CASIQGKEANEKLFF.

The chain links TRBV5-1 to TRBJ2-7; 7 bases are shared with TRBD2. The V segment lost 4 bases and the J segment 3 bases; nucleotides outside the gene matches: 7. The germline gives CDR1 SGHRS, CDR2 YFSETQ. CDR3 length: 14 residues. The CDR3 coding sequence is TGCGCCAGCAGCCCGCGGGAGTTGATCTACGAGCAGTACTTC. Its protein product is CASSPRELIYEQYF.

This clonotype showed up many times. The rearrangement links TRBV11-2 to TRBJ2-5, with 7 bases matching TRBD2. Germline CDR1 is SGHAT and CDR2 is FQNNGV. J was trimmed by 3 bases and V by 1 base; bases with no gene match: 5. This CDR3 contains 15 residues. CDR3 region: CASSLGGGREETQYF. CDR3 DNA: TGTGCCAGCAGCTTAGGTGGAGGGAGGGAAGAGACCCAGTACTTC. The variable domain in full, completed from reference TRBV11-2 and TRBJ2-5, reads EAGVAQSPRYKIIEKRQSVAFWCNPISGHATLYWYQQILGQGPKLLIQFQNNGVVDDSQLPKDRFSAERLKGVDSTLKIQPAKLEDSAVYLCASSLGGGREETQYFGPGTRLLVL.

This clonotype appeared many times. CDR3 coding DNA: TGCGCCAGCAGCCAACAGACCGGGACAGGGGGCCCCCGTGCCGGGGAGCTGTTTTTT. It specifies CASSQQTGTGGPRAGELFF. V gene TRBV4-3 combines with J gene TRBJ2-2; 12 bases agree with TRBD1. Germline V gene lookup returns CDR1 LGHNA and CDR2 YSLEER. With 2 bases clipped from V and 6 bases from J, the junction kept 13 bases outside the gene matches. The CDR3 length is 19 residues.

The V call is TRBV3-1, the J call TRBJ2-7; D gene ambiguous. The germline CDR1 and CDR2 sequences are LGHDT and YNNKEL (reference sequence). This CDR3 region has 14 residues. V lost 0 bases and J lost 0, with 6 bases in between. CDR3 sequence: CASSQDPSSYEQYF. CDR3 sequence (DNA): TGTGCCAGCAGCCAAGATCCGAGCTCCTACGAGCAGTACTTC.

The chain has TRBV28 and TRBJ1-2; D unclear. Germline-derived CDR1 and CDR2 are MDHEN and SYDVKM. The CDR3 has 12 residues. Trimming removed 6 bases at V and 8 bases at J, with 13 bases between. Here the CDR3 DNA reads TGTGCCAGCAGGCTGAGCGGGGAAGGCTACACCTTC. Amino acids: CASRLSGEGYTF.

This clonotype was counted only a few times. The V and J genes are TRBV14 and TRBJ2-2; D is unresolved. From germline, CDR1 is SGHDN and CDR2 FVKESK. With 0 bases removed from V and 6 bases from J, the gap between germline ends came to 11 bases. This CDR3 contains 15 residues. CDR3 bases: TGTGCCAGCAGCCAAGATGGGCTAATCGCCGGGGAGCTGTTTTTT. Its protein product is CASSQDGLIAGELFF. Combining the CDR3 with reference TRBV14 and TRBJ2-2 gives the whole variable domain EAGVTQFPSHSVIEKGQTVTLRCDPISGHDNLYWYRRVMGKEIKFLLHFVKESKQDESGMPNNRFLAERTGGTYSTLKVQPAELEDSGVYFCASSQDGLIAGELFFGEGSRLTVL.

In this sample, this clonotype turned up many times. V is TRBV28 and J is TRBJ2-4; TRBD1 aligns across 8 bases. This CDR3 comprises 16 residues. In germline, CDR1 is MDHEN, CDR2 SYDVKM. J lost 2 bases, V lost 5 bases, and 8 bases had no gene match. The CDR3 reads CASSAPGQATKNIQYF. For the CDR3, the DNA is TGTGCCAGCAGTGCGCCGGGACAGGCAACCAAAAACATTCAGTACTTC.

This clonotype was recorded many times. V gene TRBV28 combines with J gene TRBJ2-3, with D perhaps TRBD2 (5 bases). This CDR3 is built from 13 residues. V was pared by 7 bases and J by 1 base, with 9 bases between. Looked up from germline, CDR1 is MDHEN and CDR2 is SYDVKM. CDR3: CASIFSGTDTQYF. The CDR3 bases are TGTGCCAGCATTTTTAGCGGCACAGATACGCAGTATTTT. Supplemented by reference TRBV28 and TRBJ2-3, the full variable domain reads DVKVTQSSRYLVKRTGEKVFLECVQDMDHENMFWYRQDPGLGLRLIYFSYDVKMKEKGDIPEGYSVSREKKERFSLILESASTNQTSMYLCASIFSGTDTQYFGPGTRLTVL.

A remark on this clonotype: A read error is likely, as this CDR3 ends without the conserved phenylalanine or tryptophan. The DNA is left out, because the CDR3 cannot be placed on it with certainty; the CDR3 is given as TCRdb lists it. The CDR3 sequence is CASSYSPDTGEIS. The rearrangement joins TRBV6-2 or TRBV6-3 to TRBJ2-7; the listed D gene, TRBD1, was not tested against the DNA. Including both end residues, the CDR3 is 13 amino acids long. Germline V gene lookup returns CDR1 MNHEY and CDR2 SVGEGT.

The chain couples TRBV13 to TRBJ2-7; a possible D gene is TRBD2 (5 bases). Trimming removed 3 bases at V and 7 bases at J, with 19 bases between. The CDR3 length is 15 residues. Germline V gene data show CDR1 as PRHDT and CDR2 as FYEKMQ (reference sequence). CDR3 bases: TGTGCCAGCAGCTTGGACTTCGGCTCCCTAGGGGAGCAGTACTTC. Residues: CASSLDFGSLGEQYF.

The chain recombines TRBV6-2 or TRBV6-3 with TRBJ1-6, with D uncertain. The V gene lost 0 bases and the J gene lost 11 bases, with 5 bases spanning the gap. This CDR3 has 12 residues. CDR1 MNHEY and CDR2 SVGEGT come from the germline V gene. The CDR3 sequence: CASSYSQTPLHF. CDR3 sequence (DNA): TGTGCCAGCAGTTACTCGCAAACACCCCTCCACTTT.

The chain recombines TRBV29-1 with TRBJ1-1; 7 bases are a match to TRBD1. The CDR3 has 11 amino acids. Germline V lookup: CDR1 SQVTM, CDR2 ANQGSEA. J was trimmed by 4 bases and V by 8 bases; bases with no gene match: 4. CDR3 protein: CSSDRITEAFF. The DNA for the CDR3 is TGCAGCTCGGACAGGATCACTGAAGCTTTCTTT.

This clonotype was detected a few times. V gene TRBV12-3 or TRBV12-4 combines with J gene TRBJ1-4; D gene unclear. V shed 6 bases and J shed 0 bases, with 8 bases lying between them. The CDR3 spans 14 residues. This CDR3 reads CASSQVATNEKLFF. The CDR3, as DNA: TGTGCCAGCAGCCAAGTTGCAACTAATGAAAAACTGTTTTTT.

The chain is built from TRBV28 and TRBJ1-4, with TRBD1 matching 11 bases. The junction had 3 bases not matched to a gene; V was cut back by 6 bases and J by 6 bases. Germline CDR1 is MDHEN and CDR2 is SYDVKM. The CDR3 runs to 14 residues. The CDR3 sequence: CASRGGQGDEKLFF. The DNA of the CDR3 is TGTGCCAGCAGGGGGGGACAGGGGGATGAAAAACTGTTTTTT.